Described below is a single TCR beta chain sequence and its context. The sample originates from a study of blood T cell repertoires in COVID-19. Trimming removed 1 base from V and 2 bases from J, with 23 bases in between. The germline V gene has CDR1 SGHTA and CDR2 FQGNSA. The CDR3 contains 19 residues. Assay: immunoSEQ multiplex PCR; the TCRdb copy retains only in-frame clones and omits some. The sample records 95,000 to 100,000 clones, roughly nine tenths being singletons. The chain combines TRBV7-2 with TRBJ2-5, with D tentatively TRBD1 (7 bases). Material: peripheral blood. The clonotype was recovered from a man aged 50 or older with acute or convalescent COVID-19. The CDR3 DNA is TGTGCCAGCAGCTTAGGAAATTACGGGGCAGGGGGACTTCAAGAGACCCAGTACTTC. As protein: CASSLGNYGAGGLQETQYF.